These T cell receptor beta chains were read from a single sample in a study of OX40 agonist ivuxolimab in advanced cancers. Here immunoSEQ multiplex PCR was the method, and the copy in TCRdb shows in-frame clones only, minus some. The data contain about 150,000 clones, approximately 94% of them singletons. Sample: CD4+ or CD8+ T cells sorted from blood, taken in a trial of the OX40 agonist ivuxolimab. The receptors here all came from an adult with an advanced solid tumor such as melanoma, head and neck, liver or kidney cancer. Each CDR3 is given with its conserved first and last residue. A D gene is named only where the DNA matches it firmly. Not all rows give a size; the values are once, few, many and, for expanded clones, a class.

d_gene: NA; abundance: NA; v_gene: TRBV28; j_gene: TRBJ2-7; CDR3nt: TGTGCCAGCAGCCCCCGGGACCTAGCAGCATACGAGCAGTACTTC; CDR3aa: CASSPRDLAAYEQYF
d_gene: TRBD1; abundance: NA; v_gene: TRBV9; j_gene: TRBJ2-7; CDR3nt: TGTGCCAGCAGTATCCCGGGACAGGGATGCGAGCAGTACTTC; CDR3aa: CASSIPGQGCEQYF
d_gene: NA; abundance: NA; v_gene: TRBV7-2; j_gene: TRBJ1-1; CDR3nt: TGTGCCAGCAGCTCTGACAAGAACACTGAAGCTTTCTTT; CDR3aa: CASSSDKNTEAFF
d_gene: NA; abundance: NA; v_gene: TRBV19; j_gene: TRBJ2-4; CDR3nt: TGTGCCAGTAGTACCCGTGGGGATCCTCTAGCCAAAAACATTCAGTACTTC; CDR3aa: CASSTRGDPLAKNIQYF
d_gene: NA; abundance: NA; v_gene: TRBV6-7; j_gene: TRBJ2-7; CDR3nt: TGTGCCACCCGTTTACCGGACAGAGAGCATTTCTACGAGCAGTACTTC; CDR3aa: CATRLPDREHFYEQYF
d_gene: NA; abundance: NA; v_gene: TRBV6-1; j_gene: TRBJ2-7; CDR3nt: TGTGCCAGCAGTGAAAGCGGGTGGGAGCAGTACTTC; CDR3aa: CASSESGWEQYF
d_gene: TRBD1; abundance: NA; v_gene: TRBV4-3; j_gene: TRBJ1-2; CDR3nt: TGCGCCAGCAGCCAAGACGGACAGGGGGCCATTCGCGGCTACACCTTC; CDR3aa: CASSQDGQGAIRGYTF
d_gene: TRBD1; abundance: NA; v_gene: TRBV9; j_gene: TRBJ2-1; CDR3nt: TGTGCCAGCAGCGTAGGTGGGACAGGACTTTACAATGAGCAGTTCTTC; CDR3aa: CASSVGGTGLYNEQFF
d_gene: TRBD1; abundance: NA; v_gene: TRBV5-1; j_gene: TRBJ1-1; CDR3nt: TGCGCCAGCAGCGGGGGACAGGATAACACTGAAGCTTTCTTT; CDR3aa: CASSGGQDNTEAFF
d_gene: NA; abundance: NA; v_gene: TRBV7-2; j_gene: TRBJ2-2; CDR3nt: TGTGCCAGCAGTTGGGGGGGACAGAACACCGGGGAGCTGTTTTTT; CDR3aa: CASSWGGQNTGELFF
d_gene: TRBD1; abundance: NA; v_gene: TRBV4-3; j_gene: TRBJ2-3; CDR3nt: TGCGCCAGCAGCCAACAGGGGGCTCACCGTACTGGAGATACGCAGTATTTT; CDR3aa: CASSQQGAHRTGDTQYF
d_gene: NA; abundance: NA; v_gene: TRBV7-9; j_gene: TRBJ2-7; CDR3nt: TGTGCCAGCAGCGTACCCGGACAGCGCGACGAGCAGTACTTC; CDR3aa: CASSVPGQRDEQYF
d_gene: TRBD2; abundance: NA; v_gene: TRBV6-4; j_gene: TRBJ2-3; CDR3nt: TGTGCCAGCAGTCAGCGGGGGGCCAACACAGATACGCAGTATTTT; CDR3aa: CASSQRGANTDTQYF
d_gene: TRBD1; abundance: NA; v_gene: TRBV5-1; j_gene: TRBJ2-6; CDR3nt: TGCGCCAGCAGCTTTAGGACAGGGGCTGGGGCCAACGTCCTGACTTTC; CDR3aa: CASSFRTGAGANVLTF
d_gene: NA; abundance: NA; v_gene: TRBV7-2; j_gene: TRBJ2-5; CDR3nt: TGTGCCAGCAGCTTAGGTGGGTTGCAGACCCAGTACTTC; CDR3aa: CASSLGGLQTQYF
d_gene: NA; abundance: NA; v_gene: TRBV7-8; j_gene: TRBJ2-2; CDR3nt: TGTGCCAGCAGCTCCCCCTCACTAGGGACCGGGGAGCTGTTTTTT; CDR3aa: CASSSPSLGTGELFF
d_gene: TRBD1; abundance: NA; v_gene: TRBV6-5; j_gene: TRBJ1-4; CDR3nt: TGTGCCAGCAGGGACGCAGGGGGGGACGGTGAAAAACTGTTTTTT; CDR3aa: CASRDAGGDGEKLFF
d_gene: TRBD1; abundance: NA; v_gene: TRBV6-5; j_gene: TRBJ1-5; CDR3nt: TGTGCCAGCAGTTACACTCAAACAGGGGTGGCCCAGCATTTT; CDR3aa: CASSYTQTGVAQHF
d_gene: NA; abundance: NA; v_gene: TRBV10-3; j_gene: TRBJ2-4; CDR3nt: TGTGCCATCAGTGAGTCGATCGTCCAGAACATTCAGTACTTC; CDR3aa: CAISESIVQNIQYF
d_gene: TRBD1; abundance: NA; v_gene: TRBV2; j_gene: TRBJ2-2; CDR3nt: TGTGCCAGCAGCCTAGACAGGGGCAACACCGGGGAGCTGTTTTTT; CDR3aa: CASSLDRGNTGELFF
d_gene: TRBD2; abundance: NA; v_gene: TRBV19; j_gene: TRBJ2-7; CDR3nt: TGTGCCAGTAGTCTATCGGGACTAGCGGGAACTTTCTCCTACGAGCAGTACTTC; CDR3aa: CASSLSGLAGTFSYEQYF
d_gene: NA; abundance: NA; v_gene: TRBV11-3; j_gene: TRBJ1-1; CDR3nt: TGTGCCAGCAGCTTAGAAAAAGGGGTGCGGGCTTTCTTT; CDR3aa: CASSLEKGVRAFF
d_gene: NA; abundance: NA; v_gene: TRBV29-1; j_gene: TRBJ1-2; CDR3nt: TGCAGCGTTGGAACAGGAACTAACTATGGCTACACCTTC; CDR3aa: CSVGTGTNYGYTF
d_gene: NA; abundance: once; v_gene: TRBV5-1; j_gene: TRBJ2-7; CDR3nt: TGCGCCAGCAGGGGGTCAGATTACGAGCAGTACTTC; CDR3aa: CASRGSDYEQYF
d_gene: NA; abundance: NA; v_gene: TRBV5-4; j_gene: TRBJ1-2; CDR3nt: TGTGCCAGCAGCCCCGGTGGTTCACAAAACTATGGCTACACCTTC; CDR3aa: CASSPGGSQNYGYTF
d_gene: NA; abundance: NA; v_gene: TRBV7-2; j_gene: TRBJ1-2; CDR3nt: TGTGCCAGCAGCTTAGCGACAGGCCTATATGGCTACACCTTC; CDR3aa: CASSLATGLYGYTF
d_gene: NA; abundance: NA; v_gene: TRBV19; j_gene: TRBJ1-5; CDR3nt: TGTGCCAGTAGTGTCCAGCCCGGGACTCCAAATCAGCCCCAGCATTTT; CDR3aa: CASSVQPGTPNQPQHF
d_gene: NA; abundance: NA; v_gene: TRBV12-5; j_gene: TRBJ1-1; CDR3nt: TGTGCTAGTGCCATTGTACAGGGCCTCATGAACACTGAAGCTTTCTTT; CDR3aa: CASAIVQGLMNTEAFF
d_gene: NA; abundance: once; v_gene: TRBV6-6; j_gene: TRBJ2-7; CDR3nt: TGTGCCAGCAGGAAAGAGCTCTTGTCTCCCTACGAGCAGTACTTC; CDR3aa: CASRKELLSPYEQYF
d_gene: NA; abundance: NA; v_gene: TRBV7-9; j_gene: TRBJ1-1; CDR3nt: TGTGCCAGCAGTTCGCAGGGGAACACTGAAGCTTTCTTT; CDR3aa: CASSSQGNTEAFF
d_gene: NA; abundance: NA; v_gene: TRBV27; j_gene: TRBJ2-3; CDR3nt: TGTGCCAGCAGTTTCGGGGGCCCTCCCCCGGATACGCAGTATTTT; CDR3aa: CASSFGGPPPDTQYF
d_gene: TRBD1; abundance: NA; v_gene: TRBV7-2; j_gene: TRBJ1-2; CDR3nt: TGTGCCAGCAGCTTAGGGGACAGCTATGGCTACACCTTC; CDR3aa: CASSLGDSYGYTF
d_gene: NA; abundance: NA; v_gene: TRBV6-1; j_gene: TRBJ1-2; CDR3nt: TGTGCCAGCAGTGAAGGACGGAGTAGGGCCTATGGCTACACCTTC; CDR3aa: CASSEGRSRAYGYTF
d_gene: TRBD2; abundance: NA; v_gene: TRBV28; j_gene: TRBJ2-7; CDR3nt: TGTGCCAGCACCGTGACTAGCGGGAGTTCCTACGAGCAGTACTTC; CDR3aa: CASTVTSGSSYEQYF
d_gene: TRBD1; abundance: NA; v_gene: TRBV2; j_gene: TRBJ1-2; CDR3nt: TGTGCCAGCAGTGGCGGTCGGGGGGGGACAGGGAGCGGGTCAAGAGGCTACACCTTC; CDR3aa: CASSGGRGGTGSGSRGYTF
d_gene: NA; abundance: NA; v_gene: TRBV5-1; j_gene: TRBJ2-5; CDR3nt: TGCGCCAGCAGCTTCGTACGGGGGCGAGAGACCCAGTACTTC; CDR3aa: CASSFVRGRETQYF
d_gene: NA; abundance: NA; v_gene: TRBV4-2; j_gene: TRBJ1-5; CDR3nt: TGTGCCAGCAGCCAAGTAGGGGATCAGCCCCAGCATTTT; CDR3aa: CASSQVGDQPQHF
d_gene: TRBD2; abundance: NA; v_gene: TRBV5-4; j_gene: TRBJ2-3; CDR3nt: TGTGCCAGCAGTACTAGCGGGGGGGCTAGTGATACGCAGTATTTT; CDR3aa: CASSTSGGASDTQYF
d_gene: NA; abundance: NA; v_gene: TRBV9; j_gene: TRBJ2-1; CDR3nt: TGTGCCAGCAGCGCCCACCGGGACCTTTACAATGAGCAGTTCTTC; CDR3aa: CASSAHRDLYNEQFF
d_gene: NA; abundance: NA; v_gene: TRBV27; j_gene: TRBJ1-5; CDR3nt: TGTGCCAGCAGTTTAAGAGGGACCGATCAGCCCCAGCATTTT; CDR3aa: CASSLRGTDQPQHF
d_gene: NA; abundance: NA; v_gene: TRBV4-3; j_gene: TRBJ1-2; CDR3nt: TGCGCCAGCAGCCAAGAAATGGCAGGGTTCCCCTATGGCTACACCTTC; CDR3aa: CASSQEMAGFPYGYTF
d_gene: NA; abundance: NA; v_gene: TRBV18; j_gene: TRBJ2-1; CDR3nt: TGTGCCAGCTCACCACTGGTAGCGGATGAGCAGTTCTTC; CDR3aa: CASSPLVADEQFF
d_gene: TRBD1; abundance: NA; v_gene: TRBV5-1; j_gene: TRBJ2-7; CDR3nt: TGCGCCAGCAGCCTTCCCAAGGGACAGTCTGACGAGCAGTACTTC; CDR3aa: CASSLPKGQSDEQYF
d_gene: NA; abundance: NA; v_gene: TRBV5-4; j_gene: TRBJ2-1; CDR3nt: TGTGCCAGCAGCTTACCGAGAGGTGAGCAGTTCTTC; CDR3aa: CASSLPRGEQFF
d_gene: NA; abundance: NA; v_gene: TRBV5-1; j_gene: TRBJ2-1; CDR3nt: TGCGCCAGCAGCCCCGGGCCTTCCCCCCATGAGCAGTTCTTC; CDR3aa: CASSPGPSPHEQFF
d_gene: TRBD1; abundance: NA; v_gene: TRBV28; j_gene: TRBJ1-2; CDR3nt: TGTGCCAGCCGGGGACAGGGGAACTATGGCTACACCTTC; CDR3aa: CASRGQGNYGYTF
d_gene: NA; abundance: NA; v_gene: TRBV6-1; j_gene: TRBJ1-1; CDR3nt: TGTGCCAGCAGTGAAGAGGCGAGTGTCACTGAAGCTTTCTTT; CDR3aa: CASSEEASVTEAFF